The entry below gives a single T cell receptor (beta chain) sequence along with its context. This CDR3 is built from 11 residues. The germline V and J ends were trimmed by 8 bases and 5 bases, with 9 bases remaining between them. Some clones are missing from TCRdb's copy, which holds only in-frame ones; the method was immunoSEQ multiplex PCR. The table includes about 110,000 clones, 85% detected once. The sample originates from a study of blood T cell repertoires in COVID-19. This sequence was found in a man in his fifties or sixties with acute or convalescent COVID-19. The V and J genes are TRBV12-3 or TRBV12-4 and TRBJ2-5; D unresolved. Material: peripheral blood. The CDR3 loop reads CASLELETQYF. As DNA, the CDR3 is TGTGCCAGCTTGGAGCTTGAGACCCAGTACTTC.